The source of this T cell receptor beta chain is a study of blood T cell repertoires in COVID-19. Study overall: Italy, Spain and the United States were the sources of the convalescent and acute COVID-19 samples. The cDNA or gDNA used as material had been derived from T cells, B-cell-depleted T cells, or PBMCs.

V lost 3 bases and J lost 6; bases outside the gene matches: 13. The CDR3 is 16 residues long. Germline V CDR1 and CDR2: KGHSH, LQKENI. Original processing notes: Cell counts per sample came from amplifying reference gene primers. The table came from immunoSEQ multiplex PCR; TCRdb's copy has only in-frame clones and leaves some out. V, J and clone size reflect that table, while D and trimming were determined from the DNA. There are tens of thousands of clones in the sample; roughly 78% occur only once, and roughly 21% lies in the top ten. This clone was observed a few times. The chain has TRBV18 and TRBJ1-1, with 7 bases fitting TRBD1. The clonotype comes from a woman at least 80 years old with acute or convalescent COVID-19. Sample: peripheral blood. The CDR3, as DNA: TGTGCCAGCTCACCGACGACAGGGTTCGTTTACTCTGAAGCTTTCTTT. As protein: CASSPTTGFVYSEAFF.